Included here is one TCR beta chain sequence, with context. The data are from a study of blood T cell repertoires in COVID-19. Background on the study: Samples of COVID-19 (acute and convalescent) were obtained from the United States, Italy and Spain.

CDR3 length: 13 amino acids. Trimming cost V 7 bases and J 0 bases, with 11 bases left between them. Germline CDR1 and CDR2: SQVTM and ANQGSEA. Authors' data handling: From reference gene primer amplification, estimates of nucleated cell counts were derived. Clones were sequenced by immunoSEQ multiplex PCR, and TCRdb holds only the in-frame ones, with some missing. V and J calls and clone size come straight from that table; D and trimming were deduced from the DNA. The table records roughly 17,000 clones, 80% to 90% of them present only once. The clonotype was recovered from a human donor in a cohort sampled during active COVID-19. Sequencing used peripheral blood. The chain links TRBV29-1 to TRBJ2-3, with D possibly TRBD1 on 7 matching bases. The CDR3 reads CSASGGSTDTQYF. The CDR3 DNA reads as TGCAGCGCGTCAGGGGGGAGCACAGATACGCAGTATTTT.